Listed here are 11 T cell receptor beta chains from one sample, sequenced in a study of cytomegalovirus exposure and HLA in healthy donors. Primers: 60 Vbeta forward and 13 Jbeta reverse. The protocol was immunoSEQ multiplex PCR, while the TCRdb copy is restricted to in-frame clones and leaves out a portion. The sample has some 120,000 clones; about 80% are singletons. The sample comprised PBMCs. The receptors derive from a woman aged 50 to 60 in good health and CMV-seropositive.

V gene TRBV7-9 combines with J gene TRBJ1-1, with D unclear. Germline loops: CDR1 SEHNR, CDR2 FQNEAQ (reference sequence). The CDR3 length is 14 residues. V shed 1 base and J shed 1 base, with 7 bases lying between them. CDR3 loop: CASSLGAENTEAFF. In DNA form, the CDR3 reads TGTGCCAGCAGCTTAGGGGCAGAGAACACTGAAGCTTTCTTT.

The chain uses TRBV11-2 and TRBJ1-5, with D possibly matching TRBD1 (6 bases). Germline V gives CDR1 SGHAT, CDR2 FQNNGV. Trimming shortened V by 5 bases and J by 11 bases, and 13 bases separated the two germline ends. The CDR3 has 12 residues. CDR3 protein: CASSGGQGTQHF. For the CDR3, the DNA is TGTGCCAGCAGCGGAGGCCAGGGGACCCAGCATTTT.

The gene calls are TRBV4-2 and TRBJ2-7; 10 positions match TRBD2. Per germline, CDR1 LGHNA and CDR2 YNFKEQ. The CDR3 has 18 amino acids. V shed 0 bases and J 2 bases; nucleotides not matched to a gene: 10. This CDR3 reads CASSQDSPSTSGTYEQYF. CDR3 nucleotide sequence: TGTGCCAGCAGCCAAGATTCCCCCTCAACTAGCGGGACCTACGAGCAGTACTTC.

This clone occurred a few times. V is TRBV9 and J is TRBJ2-7, with D possibly being TRBD2 (5 bases). The V gene lost 0 bases and the J gene lost 2 bases, with 9 bases spanning the gap. The CDR3 is made up of 14 amino acids. Germline values: CDR1 SGDLS, CDR2 YYNGEE. Written as DNA, the CDR3 is TGTGCCAGCAGCGTAGAAACGGGAACCTACGAGCAGTACTTC. It yields the protein CASSVETGTYEQYF. Complete variable domain (other parts from reference TRBV9 and TRBJ2-7): DSGVTQTPKHLITATGQRVTLRCSPRSGDLSVYWYQQSLDQGLQFLIQYYNGEERAKGNILERFSAQQFPDLHSELNLSSLELGDSALYFCASSVETGTYEQYFGPGTRLTVT.

The CDR3 loop reads CASSMGQQTDTQYF. CDR3 DNA sequence: TGTGCCAGTAGTATGGGGCAGCAAACAGATACGCAGTATTTT. This chain uses TRBV19 with TRBJ2-3; perhaps TRBD1 as D (5 bases). V was clipped by 3 bases and J by 3 bases, with 10 bases between them. Germline CDR1 is LNHDA and CDR2 is SQIVND (reference sequence). This CDR3 has 14 residues. Based on the CDR3 plus reference TRBV19 and TRBJ2-3, the full variable domain is DGGITQSPKYLFRKEGQNVTLSCEQNLNHDAMYWYRQDPGQGLRLIYYSQIVNDFQKGDIAEGYSVSREKKESFPLTVTSAQKNPTAFYLCASSMGQQTDTQYFGPGTRLTVL.

The chain joins TRBV5-1 to TRBJ2-2; no reliable D call. Germline CDR1 SGHRS, CDR2 YFSETQ. The CDR3 contains 15 residues. The germline V and J ends were trimmed by 0 bases and 4 bases, with 10 bases remaining between them. CDR3 sequence: CASSLGQASTGELFF. The CDR3 bases are TGCGCCAGCAGCTTGGGTCAGGCAAGCACCGGGGAGCTGTTTTTT.

V usage is TRBV4-2 and J usage is TRBJ2-1, with TRBD2 matching 9 bases. This CDR3 is 20 amino acids long. Germline V gene data show CDR1 as LGHNA and CDR2 as YNFKEQ. Trimming took 0 bases from V and 4 from J; bases not matched to a gene: 16. The CDR3 loop reads CASSQEGRLAGAAVYNEQFF. CDR3 coding DNA: TGTGCCAGCAGCCAAGAGGGTCGTTTAGCGGGAGCAGCTGTTTACAATGAGCAGTTCTTC.

The rearrangement joins TRBV5-1 to TRBJ2-3; 13 bases map to TRBD2. The junction had 11 bases not matched to a gene; V was cut back by 4 bases and J by 3 bases. The CDR3 is 18 amino acids. Germline V CDR1 and CDR2: SGHRS, YFSETQ. DNA for the CDR3: TGCGCCAGCAGCGATGGGACTAGCGGGAAGGTTGGGACAGATACGCAGTATTTT. Protein sequence: CASSDGTSGKVGTDTQYF.

The chain is built from TRBV30 and TRBJ2-2; tentative D call: TRBD1 (5 bases). Deletions cut 1 base from V and 6 bases from J, with 15 bases between. Looked up from germline, CDR1 is GTSNPN and CDR2 is SVGIG (reference sequence). This CDR3 is built from 15 residues. CDR3 DNA: TGTGCCTGGAGTGCGTTCAGGGTAGGCGCCGGGGAGCTGTTTTTT. It encodes CAWSAFRVGAGELFF.

The chain has TRBV11-3 and TRBJ2-4; unclear D gene. V was shortened by 1 base and J by 8 bases, with 6 bases between the two germline ends. CDR1 is SGHNT, CDR2 YENEEA, per germline. This CDR3 has 12 residues. The CDR3 here is CASSLGRDIQYF. The CDR3 nucleotides read TGTGCCAGCAGCTTAGGTCGAGACATTCAGTACTTC.

The chain joins TRBV19 to TRBJ2-1; the D gene is possibly TRBD1 (6 bases). The CDR3 spans 14 residues. CDR1 is LNHDA and CDR2 is SQIVND in the germline V gene (reference sequence). Trimming pared 3 bases from V and 7 bases from J, leaving 13 bases between. CDR3 sequence (DNA): TGTGCCAGTAGTATCCCCTACAGGGAAAATGAGCAGTTCTTC. Protein: CASSIPYRENEQFF.